This T cell receptor (beta chain) was recorded in a study of cytomegalovirus exposure and HLA in healthy donors (TCRdb year 2017). At the level of the whole study: According to an earlier analysis of several hundred of the donors, 150 million to 200 million T cells yielded roughly 110 million unique TCR beta sequences and more than 250 Gb of sequence data. Several DR-DQ haplotypes were treated as single units for association and clustering because of strong linkage in the cohort. An early release covering roughly 640 HLA-typed donors comprised 250 to 350 gigabases of sequencing data and around 85 million unique TCR sequences. To study patterns of TCR occurrence, a later analysis re-analyzed previously published TCR beta repertoires from 666 donors and added high-resolution HLA genotyping. The T cell repertoires of 550 to 850 subjects were profiled by immunosequencing and related to cytomegalovirus serostatus. Donor age, sex, ethnicity and CMV serostatus were compiled alongside the repertoire data. Rather than drawing on any new phenotypic data, the later analysis identified candidate immune exposures from TCR beta sequences and the way those sequences occurred across donors. Besides the first cohort of hundreds of subjects, a separate validation cohort made up of 95 to 150 different subjects was used. The study aimed to test whether cataloging public T cell receptors could reveal signatures of past pathogen exposure. A later genetic analysis used genome-wide SNP genotypes for about 60% of the roughly 700 donors, treating that subset as a discovery cohort. Of the approximately 400 genotyped donors, roughly 76% were placed in the genetic ancestry cluster associated with self-reported Caucasian donors. Across some 400 genotyped donors of the cohort, an average of approximately 220,000 unique TCR beta nucleotide sequences per donor were sequenced, and around 20% of those sequences were non-productive. The number of typed donors differed by locus: 629-630 for A, B, C, DRB1 and DQB1; 522 for DQA1; 606 for DPA1; and some 430 for DPB1. The study combined high-throughput TCR immunosequencing, statistical association of individual TCRs with disease status, and machine learning to predict cytomegalovirus infection status. To decide whether each TCR beta V gene segment behaved as functional or pseudogenic, an earlier analysis of some 580 of the donors relied on high-throughput TCR beta sequencing. HLA typing included class I and class II loci at four-digit resolution. All discovery cohort repertoires had been generated on a single sequencing platform. Study-wide conclusions, independent of this receptor: A further reported finding was that TCR beta sequences accurately predicted the HLA-A and HLA-B alleles for most subjects in the first cohort. A later genetic analysis reported fewer N-insertions in productive TCRs among donors in an Asian-associated ancestry cluster than the roughly 720-donor mean. In a later genetic analysis, a missense DCLRE1C variant was associated with V-gene and J-gene trimming of TCR beta chains, and the association was replicated in an independent cohort. Correlated functional status among segregating V segments might be attributable to linkage disequilibrium, but an unknown experimental factor could not be ruled out. In a later analysis, HLA-associated TCR beta chains showed more clonal expansion and lower generation probabilities than non-associated chains that were equally common. Roughly 15 rarely observed V segments, including chromosome 9 orphons, were excluded from the earlier analysis of approximately 500 of the donors because counts were too low. According to a later analysis, TCR association rates differed among HLA loci, with DRB1 alleles showing the most associated TCRs and HLA-C alleles showing the fewest. Some IMGT-functional V segments, including TRBV6-2 and TRBV6-3, could not be told apart with the 87-base-pair reads, so those segments were excluded. The sequencing pipeline was judged likely to have produced a cluster of highly shared sequence variants as a technical artifact. Specific HLA alleles were associated with 15,000 to 20,000 TCR beta sequences at a false discovery rate of 0.05 in a later analysis. While some public TCRs were present in many individuals, most TCR sequences turned up only very rarely across donors. Three of the identified cytomegalovirus-associated TCR beta chains were confirmed in vitro to be specific for cytomegalovirus antigens. For the cohort, immune exposure information was limited to CMV serostatus. A later analysis found that most CMV-associated TCR beta chains appeared HLA-restricted, with HLA associations seemingly driven largely by CMV exposure. Because some donors lacked HLA typing at each locus, the association tests relied only on the typed subset. A total of roughly 160 TCR beta chains were listed by the study as associated with cytomegalovirus. According to a later analysis, parvovirus B19, influenza, CMV and Epstein-Barr virus appeared linked to several top co-occurrence clusters. In an earlier analysis of some 500 of the donors, most TCR beta V segments appeared in productive rearrangements about 87% or about 30% of the time, broadly matching IMGT annotations. The cohort was sequenced for TCR beta chains only, and without alpha or paired-chain data the features that could be detected were limited. Sequencing depth was assumed to be roughly uniform across donors in the presence/absence analyses, though that assumption may not hold. Assigning TCR associations to individual alleles was difficult when HLA alleles, especially DR and DQ, strongly co-occurred. According to the authors, the approach could potentially be generalized to other disease states and immunological phenotypes. The classifier was reported to diagnose cytomegalovirus status with high specificity and sensitivity in both the original cohort and the validation cohort.

The cohort comprised some 700 healthy bone marrow donors. At the time of sampling, every cohort member was nominally healthy, though immune exposures that went unrecorded were likely present. The donor was CMV seronegative and was included in the group of approximately 350 seronegative cohort members. Each donor provided a peripheral blood sample, and peripheral blood mononuclear cells were used for TCR beta sequencing. Genomic DNA was extracted from the blood cell samples with the Qiagen DNeasy Blood Extraction Kit. Trimmed from V: 1 base; trimmed from J: 0 bases; junction bases lacking a gene match: 6. The CDR3 sequence holds 17 residues, the cysteine and phenylalanine included. The sequence is cut down to CDR3 DNA, 51 bases in frame from base 1. The germline V gene sets CDR1 to MGHRA and CDR2 to YSYEKL. With respect to this clone: Its cognate antigen has yet to be identified. No clone much larger than this one lies a single base away; base qualities are absent.

Library prep was done by the immunoSEQ multiplex PCR assay. The multiplex PCR relied on a mix of 60 forward primers for TCR Vbeta segments and 13 reverse primers for TCR Jbeta segments. The CDR3 region of rearranged TCR beta genes was amplified from genomic DNA by a multiplex PCR assay. The Illumina HiSeq System was used to sequence the amplified TCR beta libraries as 87-base-pair reads. The authors' pipeline ran thus. In a later analysis, roughly 80 million unique TCR beta chains were counted across the roughly 670 repertoires, and roughly 10 million of these chains were shared by at least two donors. A nearest-neighbor algorithm error-corrected the raw reads and collapsed the reads into unique sequences, merging closely related sequences to remove PCR and sequencing errors. CDR3 sequences were aligned to IMGT reference sequences to assign V, D and J gene segments. For a sequence to be retained, at least a six-nucleotide match to both a V gene segment and a J gene segment was required. A rearrangement was called productive if the CDR3 had no stop codons and remained in frame with V and J, and every other rearrangement was called non-productive. CDR3 was defined according to IMGT convention as the region running from the second conserved V-encoded cysteine to the conserved J-encoded phenylalanine. Sequences without an unambiguous match to a single V gene segment were excluded from the earlier analysis of almost 600 of the donors. An earlier analysis of fewer than 750 of the donors called V segments functional above 56.7% productive rearrangements and segregating when the between-donor standard deviation exceeded 5%. A statistical classification framework was built to diagnose cytomegalovirus status from the catalog of TCR beta chain sequences. V and J gene assignment, in a later analysis, came from comparing TCR nucleotide sequences with IMGT/GENE-DB human TR gene sequences. In a later analysis, CDR3 sequences and most-parsimonious VDJ recombination scenarios were assigned using the TCRdist pipeline. In a later analysis, each TCR beta chain was defined by its CDR3 amino acid sequence together with its V-gene family, and reads without a unique V-gene family were excluded. In a later analysis, 450 to 600 highly shared, low-generation-probability nucleotide sequences were removed to address suspected cross-contamination and a sequencing artifact. In a later analysis, a clonal expansion index was calculated for each public chain from normalized within-repertoire ranks of inferred template counts. In a later analysis, generation probabilities were computed with a VDJ recombination model fitted to out-of-frame rearrangements, and the resulting probabilities were checked against IGoR. In a later analysis, hypergeometric tests were used to score TCR-TCR, TCR-HLA and TCR-CMV co-occurrence, with a repertoire-size bias correction applied to TCR pairs. To estimate false discovery rates, a later analysis permuted the HLA or CMV assignments 20 times. In a later analysis, co-occurring TCRs were grouped using DBSCAN, with TCRdist sequence similarity added in when clustering inside HLA-allele-positive subsets. Repertoires with fewer than 30,000 or more than 120,000 public chains, plus five repertoires with anomalous nucleotide sharing, were excluded from co-occurrence clustering. TCRdb holds this immuneACCESS table with in-frame rearrangements only. Some clones are missing; in checked studies, unresolved V genes explain under half, and the rest has no known cause. That table furnishes V, J and clone size, whereas the DNA furnished D and trimming. The sample table records about 130,000 clones; 84% of these occur just once. The ten most abundant clones make up roughly 2.6% of the sample.

The rearrangement combines TRBV4-1 with TRBJ1-3; 7 junctional bases match TRBD1. Sequences were obtained from PBMCs. This receptor was obtained from a man aged 50 to 60 in good health and CMV-seronegative. The nucleotide sequence reads as follows: TGCGCCAGCAGCCAAGGAAGACAGGGACCCTCTGGAAACACCATATATTTT. Translated, it gives CASSQGRQGPSGNTIYF.